This TCR beta chain originates from a study of human T cells and chemical hapten exposure. The sample's time point: patch test 3, about 24 weeks after DPC sensitization. Regarding treatment: therapeutic diphenylcyclopropenone sensitization with weekly scalp DPC. MiXCR was run by TCRdb on the RACE reads, yielding one entry per CDR3 protein. This table holds tens of thousands of distinct CDR3 sequences, roughly 12% found once. The CDR3 covers 15 residues. The J segment lost 0 bases and the V segment lost 6 bases, leaving 4 bases of the junction unmatched. Germline V gene data show CDR1 as MDHEN and CDR2 as SYDVKM.

The receptor was isolated from a man in his thirties or forties with alopecia areata. Some clones in this sample may be carry-over from other donors' samples. The V gene is TRBV28, the J gene TRBJ2-7, with TRBD2 matching 11 bases. Sequenced here: whole blood, sampled in connection with sensitization to the hapten diphenylcyclopropenone (DPC). CDR3 residues: CASSSTSGNSYEQYF. The CDR3 DNA follows: TGTGCCAGCAGCTCGACTAGCGGGAACTCCTACGAGCAGTACTTC.